The 23 T cell receptor beta chains given below trace back to one sample, sequenced in a study of shared clonotypes between healthy human individuals. Sequenced by immunoSEQ multiplex PCR; TCRdb stores in-frame clones only, minus some. Of roughly 2.5 million clones in the sample, around 94% were seen once. Sequences were obtained from naive CD4+ T cells sorted from blood. Subset: CD45RA+ positively selected. The source of these receptors is a man younger than 30 in good health.

V and J are TRBV5-1 and TRBJ1-1; no reliable D call. Germline assignment: CDR1 SGHRS and CDR2 YFSETQ. The ends were cut back, 0 bases at V and 2 bases at J, with 11 bases in the middle. The CDR3 has 15 amino acids. The CDR3 loop is CASSLEAGTNTEAFF. The CDR3 region has the DNA TGCGCCAGCAGCTTGGAGGCGGGCACCAACACTGAAGCTTTCTTT.

V usage is TRBV10-2 and J usage is TRBJ1-6; 9 nucleotides agree with TRBD1. J lost 5 bases, V lost 2 bases, and 10 bases had no gene match. This CDR3 region has 18 residues. The germline V gene has CDR1 WSHSY and CDR2 SAAADI. The CDR3 region is CASSEPLGTGLNNSPLHF. The CDR3 region has the DNA TGCGCCAGCAGTGAGCCCCTGGGGACAGGGCTTAATAATTCACCCCTCCACTTT.

The chain links TRBV9 to TRBJ2-2, with a possible D match to TRBD1 (6 bases). The ends were cut back, 4 bases at V and 4 bases at J, with 17 bases in the middle. CDR3 size: 16 residues. In germline, CDR1 is SGDLS, CDR2 YYNGEE. In DNA, the CDR3 is TGTGCCAGCAGCCCACGGGGACACGAGGGCACCGGGGAGCTGTTTTTT. Translated, it gives CASSPRGHEGTGELFF.

The genes are TRBV19 and TRBJ1-5; 9 positions match TRBD1. Germline V gives CDR1 LNHDA, CDR2 SQIVND (reference sequence). V was pared by 3 bases and J by 6 bases, with 9 bases of the junction left unmatched. The CDR3 covers 16 residues. DNA of the CDR3: TGTGCCAGTAGTATCCCCGGGACAGGGTACTCTCAGCCCCAGCATTTT. Protein: CASSIPGTGYSQPQHF.

The rearrangement joins TRBV27 to TRBJ1-4, with D possibly being TRBD1 (6 bases). The CDR3 contains 15 residues. The V end was cut by 6 bases, the J end by 5 bases, with 16 bases between. Germline V lookup: CDR1 MNHEY, CDR2 SMNVEV (reference sequence). The CDR3 nucleotides are TGTGCCAGCAGACCTCAACTCGGGGGCAATGAAAAACTGTTTTTT. It is translated as CASRPQLGGNEKLFF.

The rearrangement links TRBV15 to TRBJ2-2; 9 bases align to TRBD1. Germline V gives CDR1 LNHNV, CDR2 YYDKDF (reference sequence). The trim removed 0 bases at V and 3 bases at J, leaving 2 bases unmatched. This CDR3 has 16 residues. The CDR3 bases are TGTGCCACCAGCAGAGAGGGACAGGGCTACACCGGGGAGCTGTTTTTT. Encoded protein: CATSREGQGYTGELFF.

The chain carries TRBV11-2 and TRBJ2-7; TRBD2 is a possible D gene (9 bases). Per the germline V gene, CDR1 is SGHAT and CDR2 is FQNNGV. The CDR3 spans 14 residues. With 6 bases removed from V and 7 bases from J, the gap between germline ends came to 19 bases. The CDR3 loop reads CASRVAGDRLEQYF. In nucleotides, the CDR3 is TGTGCCAGCAGAGTAGCGGGGGACAGGCTTGAGCAGTACTTC.

A single count supports this clone. The chain uses TRBV15 and TRBJ1-2, with D uncertain. V dropped 1 base and J dropped 4 bases, with 13 bases sitting between them. The CDR3 has 15 residues. In germline, CDR1 is LNHNV, CDR2 YYDKDF (reference sequence). CDR3 sequence: CATSRGRPESYGYTF. The CDR3 bases are TGTGCCACCAGCAGAGGACGGCCAGAGTCCTATGGCTACACCTTC. The whole variable domain, filled in from reference TRBV15 and TRBJ1-2, reads DAMVIQNPRYQVTQFGKPVTLSCSQTLNHNVMYWYQQKSSQAPKLLFHYYDKDFNNEADTPDNFQSRRPNTSFCFLDIRSPGLGDTAMYLCATSRGRPESYGYTFGSGTRLTVV.

The chain combines TRBV19 with TRBJ1-5; TRBD1 agrees at 9 bases. Germline trimming cut 9 bases from V and 3 bases from J; bases unmatched to any gene: 9. In germline, CDR1 is LNHDA, CDR2 SQIVND (reference sequence). The CDR3 extends over 15 amino acids. CDR3 residues: CASTSNRGLNQPQHF. DNA of the CDR3: TGTGCCAGCACCAGTAACAGGGGGCTCAATCAGCCCCAGCATTTT. The variable domain in full, with the rest retrieved from reference TRBV19 and TRBJ1-5, is DGGITQSPKYLFRKEGQNVTLSCEQNLNHDAMYWYRQDPGQGLRLIYYSQIVNDFQKGDIAEGYSVSREKKESFPLTVTSAQKNPTAFYLCASTSNRGLNQPQHFGDGTRLSIL.

This clone was counted once. This chain joins TRBV27 and TRBJ2-1; 14 bases are shared with TRBD2. V was pared by 5 bases and J by 4 bases, with 7 bases of the junction left unmatched. Germline CDR1 reads MNHEY; CDR2 reads SMNVEV (reference sequence). The CDR3 runs to 17 residues. The CDR3 bases are TGTGCCAGCAGTCCCCGACTAGCGGGAGGGGGGTACAATGAGCAGTTCTTC. Translated, it gives CASSPRLAGGGYNEQFF.

This clone was detected only once. The V gene is TRBV2, the J gene TRBJ2-5; TRBD1 matches at 9 bases. Germline V gives CDR1 SNHLY, CDR2 FYNNEI. Trimming removed 7 bases from V and 5 bases from J; junction bases left unmatched: 11. This CDR3 spans 15 amino acids. CDR3 region: CASNGQGPSWETQYF. As DNA, the CDR3 is TGTGCCAGCAACGGACAGGGGCCGAGCTGGGAGACCCAGTACTTC. Combining the CDR3 with reference TRBV2 and TRBJ2-5 gives the whole variable domain EPEVTQTPSHQVTQMGQEVILRCVPISNHLYFYWYRQILGQKVEFLVSFYNNEISEKSEIFDDQFSVERPDGSNFTLKIRSTKLEDSAMYFCASNGQGPSWETQYFGPGTRLLVL.

J is TRBJ2-3 and V is TRBV6-5; TRBD1 agrees at 9 bases. The CDR3 length is 15 residues. The V gene end was trimmed by 0 bases and the J gene end by 5 bases; junction bases not matched to a gene: 3. The germline V gene has CDR1 MNHEY and CDR2 SVGAGI. The CDR3 region has the DNA TGTGCCAGCAGTTACTCGGACAGGGGAGGAGATACGCAGTATTTT. It encodes CASSYSDRGGDTQYF.

The V call is TRBV7-9, the J call TRBJ1-1; 8 nucleotides align to TRBD1. Trimming at V came to 3 bases and at J to 1 base, leaving 4 bases not matched to a gene. CDR1 is SEHNR, CDR2 FQNEAQ, per germline (reference sequence). The CDR3 has 15 amino acids. The CDR3 here is CASSLGGTGNTEAFF. The CDR3 DNA reads TGTGCCAGCAGCTTGGGGGGGACAGGGAACACTGAAGCTTTCTTT.

V and J are TRBV5-1 and TRBJ2-2; 7 nucleotides line up with TRBD1. This CDR3 region has 15 residues. J lost 0 bases, V lost 1 base, and 0 bases had no gene match. CDR1 and CDR2 (germline): SGHRS, YFSETQ. CDR3 in DNA: TGCGCCAGCAGCTTGAGGGGGCCGAACACCGGGGAGCTGTTTTTT. Translation: CASSLRGPNTGELFF. The full variable domain, in which reference TRBV5-1 and TRBJ2-2 provide the parts outside the CDR3, is KAGVTQTPRYLIKTRGQQVTLSCSPISGHRSVSWYQQTPGQGLQFLFEYFSETQRNKGNFPGRFSGRQFSNSRSEMNVSTLELGDSALYLCASSLRGPNTGELFFGEGSRLTVL.

A word on this clone: This same CDR3 is encoded by further DNA sequences in the sample. This chain joins TRBV5-1 and TRBJ1-1; unclear D gene. V was clipped by 0 bases and J by 0 bases, with 9 bases between them. Germline V lookup: CDR1 SGHRS, CDR2 YFSETQ. CDR3 length: 15 amino acids. The CDR3 is CASSLAVDMNTEAFF. The CDR3 nucleotides are TGCGCCAGCAGCTTGGCAGTCGACATGAACACTGAAGCTTTCTTT.

The rearrangement links TRBV25-1 to TRBJ2-5, with TRBD1 matching over 7 bases. J lost 5 bases, V lost 3 bases, and 9 bases had no gene match. The CDR3 runs to 15 residues. CDR1 is MGHDK and CDR2 is SYGVNS in the germline V gene. CDR3 sequence: CASSDQTGTQETQYF. The CDR3 nucleotides are TGTGCCAGCAGTGATCAGACAGGGACCCAGGAGACCCAGTACTTC.

V is TRBV4-3 and J is TRBJ2-7, with 9 bases lining up with TRBD1. Per the germline V gene, CDR1 is LGHNA and CDR2 is YSLEER. Trimming took 6 bases from V and 0 from J; bases not matched to a gene: 6. The CDR3 loop spans 15 amino acids. DNA for the CDR3: TGCGCCAGCAGTCTTAGGACAGGGGACTCCTACGAGCAGTACTTC. Translated: CASSLRTGDSYEQYF.

The genes are TRBV29-1 and TRBJ2-2, with D perhaps matching TRBD1 or TRBD2 (6 bases each). The CDR3 runs to 16 residues. Trimming shortened V by 4 bases and J by 5 bases, and 20 bases separated the two germline ends. Germline-derived CDR1 and CDR2 are SQVTM and ANQGSEA. CDR3 sequence (DNA): TGCAGCGTTGTCTGGGGGGCCCTTCGTGGGACCGGGGAGCTGTTTTTT. Protein product: CSVVWGALRGTGELFF.

The chain employs TRBV2 and TRBJ1-4; no firm D call. V was trimmed by 8 bases and J by 7 bases, leaving 11 bases between them. The germline V gene encodes CDR1 SNHLY and CDR2 FYNNEI. The CDR3 covers 12 residues. CDR3 amino acids: CASSPVGEKLFF. In nucleotides, the CDR3 is TGTGCCAGCTCCCCGGTGGGTGAAAAACTGTTTTTT.

This sequence joins TRBV7-9 and TRBJ2-1; either TRBD1 or TRBD2 may supply D (6 bases each). This CDR3 contains 13 residues. Per germline, CDR1 SEHNR and CDR2 FQNEAQ (reference sequence). V lost 4 bases, J lost 14 bases, and 18 bases lay in between. The DNA for the CDR3 is TGTGCCAGCAGCTCCGGGGGTGAGGGACACAAGTTCTTC. Its protein product is CASSSGGEGHKFF.

The gene calls are TRBV6-6 and TRBJ2-1, with a weak D call TRBD2 (6 bases). Deletions cut 5 bases from V and 7 bases from J, with 9 bases between. Germline V gene sequence: CDR1 MNHNY, CDR2 SVGAGI (reference sequence). The CDR3 has 12 amino acids. The CDR3 DNA follows: TGTGCCAGCAGTCGGGACTCTAATGAGCAGTTCTTC. This translates into CASSRDSNEQFF.

The CDR3 region is CATEGGLGNTIYF. The CDR3, as DNA: TGTGCCACCGAGGGGGGACTGGGAAACACCATATATTTT. This sequence joins TRBV28 and TRBJ1-3; D may be TRBD1 (6 bases). This CDR3 has 13 amino acids. Germline V gene data show CDR1 as MDHEN and CDR2 as SYDVKM. Trimming pared 10 bases from V and 4 bases from J, leaving 14 bases between.

V usage is TRBV23-1 and J usage is TRBJ2-7, with D perhaps being TRBD1 or TRBD2 (5 bases each). TRBV23-1 is sorted into the ORF group, with uncertain function. The CDR3 has 17 residues. Deletions cut 4 bases from V and 2 bases from J, with 21 bases between. The CDR3 coding sequence is TGCGCCAGCAGTCCCCCCTCCCTGGGACGCGGAGCCTACGAGCAGTACTTC. As protein: CASSPPSLGRGAYEQYF.